The table lists the clone carrying this T cell receptor (beta chain) with a count of one. The data stem from a study of blood T cell repertoires in COVID-19. Overall study context: The United States, Italy and Spain provided the acute and convalescent COVID-19 samples.

Authors' methods: Estimated nucleated cell counts came from reference gene primer amplification. Method: immunoSEQ multiplex PCR; TCRdb's copy keeps in-frame clones and lacks some. The V and J calls and clone size are taken from that table; D and trimming were inferred from the DNA. The profile shows about 110,000 clones, 75% to 90% of them singletons. Sequencing was performed on peripheral blood. The clonotype originates from a woman older than 75 with acute or convalescent COVID-19.

The CDR3 reads CASSISIGTGNYGYTF. CDR3 nucleotide sequence: TGTGCCAGCAGCATATCGATCGGGACAGGGAACTATGGCTACACCTTC. The rearrangement links TRBV7-9 to TRBJ1-2; 9 bases agree with TRBD1. The germline gives CDR1 SEHNR, CDR2 FQNEAQ (reference sequence). The CDR3 runs 16 residues. V lost 5 bases and J lost 2; bases outside the gene matches: 9.